This TCR beta chain was retrieved from a study of human T cells and chemical hapten exposure. This clonotype was observed a few times. V was cut by 4 bases and J by 5 bases, with 14 bases left in between. Per the germline V gene, CDR1 is SGHRS and CDR2 is YFSETQ. The length of the CDR3 is 14 residues. Time point meaning: patch test 2, 6 weeks after DPC sensitization. Treatment denoted: therapeutic diphenylcyclopropenone sensitization with weekly scalp DPC. TCRdb reanalysed the RACE reads using MiXCR and keeps one entry per CDR3 protein. Of tens of thousands of distinct CDR3 sequences listed, 11% are singletons.

This sequence joins TRBV5-1 and TRBJ2-3, with TRBD1 as a possible D gene (6 bases). This clonotype was sampled from a man between 35 and 55 years old with alopecia areata. Some clones in this sample may be carry-over from other donors' samples. Sequenced here: whole blood, sampled in connection with sensitization to the hapten diphenylcyclopropenone (DPC). The CDR3 nucleotides are TGCGCCAGCAGCCTAGACACAGGGCTAGATACGCAGTATTTT. It translates to CASSLDTGLDTQYF.